The 5 T cell receptor beta chains below were found in one sample sequenced in a study of cytomegalovirus exposure and HLA in healthy donors. Assay: immunoSEQ multiplex PCR; the TCRdb copy retains only in-frame clones and omits some. The sample includes about 260,000 clones, about 90% of them seen just once. The sequenced sample was PBMCs. These receptors were taken from a woman under 40 in good health and CMV-seronegative.

V gene TRBV28 combines with J gene TRBJ2-7, with TRBD2 identical over 11 bases. V shed 10 bases, J shed 2 bases, and the junction held 4 bases outside the gene matches. This CDR3 comprises 13 residues. From germline, CDR1 is MDHEN and CDR2 SYDVKM. Here the CDR3 DNA reads TGTGCCACATTAGCGGGAGGGCCCTACGAGCAGTACTTC. Translated: CATLAGGPYEQYF.

J is TRBJ2-5 and V is TRBV9, with 7 positions matching TRBD1. After removal of 4 bases from V and 2 bases from J, the junction contained 5 bases not matched to a gene. The CDR3 sequence is 14 residues long. Germline V CDR1 and CDR2: SGDLS, YYNGEE. Written as DNA, the CDR3 is TGTGCCAGCAGCTCGTCGGACAGGCAAGAGACCCAGTACTTC. It codes for CASSSSDRQETQYF.

This chain uses TRBV7-2 with TRBJ2-7; TRBD1 agrees at 9 bases. This CDR3 spans 18 amino acids. Per germline, CDR1 SGHTA and CDR2 FQGNSA. With 0 bases clipped from V and 2 bases from J, the junction kept 11 bases outside the gene matches. The DNA of the CDR3 is TGTGCCAGCAGCTTAGCTGCCCCAACAGGGGGCTTCCCCTACGAGCAGTACTTC. Protein sequence: CASSLAAPTGGFPYEQYF. Full variable domain (outside the CDR3, taken from reference TRBV7-2 and TRBJ2-7): GAGVSQSPSNKVTEKGKDVELRCDPISGHTALYWYRQSLGQGLEFLIYFQGNSAPDKSGLPSDRFSAERTGGSVSTLTIQRTQQEDSAVYLCASSLAAPTGGFPYEQYFGPGTRLTVT.

J is TRBJ2-7 and V is TRBV18; the match to TRBD2 covers 14 bases. V shed 4 bases and J 1 base; nucleotides not matched to a gene: 6. The CDR3 covers 17 residues. CDR1 and CDR2 from the germline V gene are KGHSH and LQKENI. CDR3 loop: CASSQGTSGRYSYEQYF. For the CDR3, the DNA is TGTGCCAGCTCACAGGGGACTAGCGGGAGATATTCCTACGAGCAGTACTTC.

The chain recombines TRBV7-9 with TRBJ1-2, with a weak D call TRBD1 (5 bases). Germline assignment: CDR1 SEHNR and CDR2 FQNEAQ (reference sequence). V was shortened by 5 bases and J by 6 bases, with 10 bases between the two germline ends. CDR3 length equals 12 residues. The CDR3 is CASSARGDGYTF. CDR3 sequence (DNA): TGTGCCAGCAGCGCCCGAGGGGATGGCTACACCTTC.